These T cell receptor beta chains were read from a single sample in a study of blood T cell repertoires in COVID-19. Only in-frame clones appear in the TCRdb table, and some are missing; sequencing was by immunoSEQ multiplex PCR. The data show about 160,000 clones, with about four fifths seen just once and approximately 10% held by the top ten. Specimen: peripheral blood. These receptors originate from a man between 60 and 70 years old with active or convalescent COVID-19. The conserved cysteine and the conserved F or W are not part of the CDR3 here. Rows give clone size only sometimes, using once, few, many, or a class for an expanded clone.

v_gene	abundance	j_gene	CDR3aa
TRBV11-2	.	TRBJ2-3	ASSLALAGVDTQY
TRBV7-2	.	TRBJ1-2	ASSPTGGNYGYT
TRBV5-1	many	TRBJ1-2	ASSLGTGLYGYT
TRBV2	.	TRBJ2-3	ASSSGRTDTQY
TRBV20-1	.	TRBJ2-5	SASDTITTSWTQY
TRBV6-1	.	TRBJ2-7	ASSEDGLAVVKSSYEQY
TRBV6-2/TRBV6-3	.	TRBJ2-7	ASSPGGNEQY
TRBV9	.	TRBJ2-3	ASSVATGIRTDTQY
TRBV7-6	few	TRBJ1-3	ASSHPPKGEAGNTIY
TRBV20-1	.	TRBJ1-6	SASSGNNSPLH
TRBV28	once	TRBJ2-7	ASSLGTGDGEQY